This section outlines one T cell receptor beta chain sequence together with its context. Its antigen is not known. It was treatment-naive patients with stable or active relapsing-remitting disease who made up the multiple sclerosis controls. TEMRA cells were FACS-enriched, with CD8+ and CD4+ T cells isolated negatively. This specimen belongs to a study of CD8 T cells in Susac syndrome. cDNA came from roughly 0.5 to 1 ug RNA primed by random hexamers. With immunoSEQ multiplex PCR, TCR beta CDR3 was amplified across 54 Vbeta and 13 Jbeta. In TCRdb, the immunoSEQ multiplex PCR reads were re-called with MiXCR into one record per CDR3 protein. The data contain 150,000 or so distinct CDR3 sequences, approximately 95% of them singletons. V gave up 2 bases and J gave up 5 bases, with 10 bases separating them. The CDR3 has 14 residues. Per the germline V gene, CDR1 is LNHDA and CDR2 is SQIVND (reference sequence).

Study-level results: By the study's own acknowledgment, its TCR sequencing and HLA analysis included relatively few individuals.

V and J are TRBV19 and TRBJ2-4; possibly TRBD1 for D (5 bases). Sequencing was performed on CD4+ T cells from PBMCs. The receptor comes from a human donor with multiple sclerosis. The CDR3 DNA reads TGTGCCAGTAGTATACAGGGTGGCCAAAACATTCAGTACTTC. Translation: CASSIQGGQNIQYF.